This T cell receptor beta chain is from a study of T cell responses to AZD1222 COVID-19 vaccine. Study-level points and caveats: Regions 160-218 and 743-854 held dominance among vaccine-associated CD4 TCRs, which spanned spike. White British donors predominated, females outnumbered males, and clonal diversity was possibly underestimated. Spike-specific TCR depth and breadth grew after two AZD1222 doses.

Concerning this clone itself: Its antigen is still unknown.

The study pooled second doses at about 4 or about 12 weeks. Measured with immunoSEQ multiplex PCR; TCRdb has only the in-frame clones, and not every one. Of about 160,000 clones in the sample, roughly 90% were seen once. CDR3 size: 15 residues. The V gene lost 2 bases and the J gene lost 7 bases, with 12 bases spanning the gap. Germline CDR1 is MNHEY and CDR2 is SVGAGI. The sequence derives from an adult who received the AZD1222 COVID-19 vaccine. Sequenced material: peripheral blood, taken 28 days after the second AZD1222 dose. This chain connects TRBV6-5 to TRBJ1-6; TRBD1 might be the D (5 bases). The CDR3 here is CASSYNIQGNSPLHF. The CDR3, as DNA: TGTGCCAGCAGTTACAATATCCAGGGCAATTCACCCCTCCACTTT.